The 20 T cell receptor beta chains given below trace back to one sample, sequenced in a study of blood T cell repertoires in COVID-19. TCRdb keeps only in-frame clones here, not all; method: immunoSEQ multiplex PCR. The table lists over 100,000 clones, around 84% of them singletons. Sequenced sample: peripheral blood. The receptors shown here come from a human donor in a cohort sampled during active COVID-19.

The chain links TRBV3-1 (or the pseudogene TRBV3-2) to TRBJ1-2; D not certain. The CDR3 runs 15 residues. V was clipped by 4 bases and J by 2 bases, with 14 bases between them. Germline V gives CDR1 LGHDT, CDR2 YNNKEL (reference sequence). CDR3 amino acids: CASSRRGQPNYGYTF. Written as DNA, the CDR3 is TGTGCCAGCAGCCGACGAGGCCAACCCAACTATGGCTACACCTTC.

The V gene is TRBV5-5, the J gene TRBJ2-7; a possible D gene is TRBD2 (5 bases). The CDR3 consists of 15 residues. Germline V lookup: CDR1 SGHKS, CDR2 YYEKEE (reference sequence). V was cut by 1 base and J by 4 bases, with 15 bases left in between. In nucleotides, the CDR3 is TGTGCCAGCAGCTTGAGGTCACCCGGGGAATACGAGCAGTACTTC. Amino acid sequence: CASSLRSPGEYEQYF. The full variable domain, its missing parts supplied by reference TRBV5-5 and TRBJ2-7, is DAGVTQSPTHLIKTRGQQVTLRCSPISGHKSVSWYQQVLGQGPQFIFQYYEKEERGRGNFPDRFSARQFPNYSSELNVNALLLGDSALYLCASSLRSPGEYEQYFGPGTRLTVT.

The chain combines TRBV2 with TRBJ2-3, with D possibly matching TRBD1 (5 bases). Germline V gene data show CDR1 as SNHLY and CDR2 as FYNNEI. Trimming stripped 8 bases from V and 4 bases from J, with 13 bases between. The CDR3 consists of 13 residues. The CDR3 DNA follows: TGTGCCAGCCTTGGGCAGACAGCAGATACGCAGTATTTT. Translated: CASLGQTADTQYF.

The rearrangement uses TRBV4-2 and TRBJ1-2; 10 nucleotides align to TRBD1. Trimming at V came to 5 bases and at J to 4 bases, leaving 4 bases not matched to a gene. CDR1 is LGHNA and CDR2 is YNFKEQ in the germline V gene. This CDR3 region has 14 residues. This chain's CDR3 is CASSGQGESYGYTF. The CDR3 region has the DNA TGTGCCAGCAGCGGACAGGGGGAGTCCTATGGCTACACCTTC.

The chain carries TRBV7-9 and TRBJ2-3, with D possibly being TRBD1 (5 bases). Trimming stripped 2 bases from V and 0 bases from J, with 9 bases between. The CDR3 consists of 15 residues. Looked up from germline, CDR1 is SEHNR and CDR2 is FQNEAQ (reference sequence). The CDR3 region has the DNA TGTGCCAGCAGCTTAAAGACAGAGAGCACAGATACGCAGTATTTT. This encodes CASSLKTESTDTQYF.

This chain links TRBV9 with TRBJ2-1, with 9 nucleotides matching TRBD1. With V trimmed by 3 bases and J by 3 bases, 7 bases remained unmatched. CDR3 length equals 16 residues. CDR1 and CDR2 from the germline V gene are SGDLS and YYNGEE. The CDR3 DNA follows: TGTGCCAGCAGCGCCTCCGGGACAGGGTACTACAATGAGCAGTTCTTC. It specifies CASSASGTGYYNEQFF.

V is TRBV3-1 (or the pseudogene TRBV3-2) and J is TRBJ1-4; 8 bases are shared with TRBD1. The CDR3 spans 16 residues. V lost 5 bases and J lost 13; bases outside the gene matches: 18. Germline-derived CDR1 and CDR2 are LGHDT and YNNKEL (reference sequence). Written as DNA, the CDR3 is TGTGCCAGCAGCAAAGGACAGGGAGGTCTTTCGGGTGGACTGTTTTTT. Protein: CASSKGQGGLSGGLFF.

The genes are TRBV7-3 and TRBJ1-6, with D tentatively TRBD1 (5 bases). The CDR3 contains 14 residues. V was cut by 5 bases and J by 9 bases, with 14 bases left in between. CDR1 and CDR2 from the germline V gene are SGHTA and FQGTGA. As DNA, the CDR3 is TGTGCCAGCAGCCCGGCCCCAGGGCCTTCACCCCTCCACTTT. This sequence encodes CASSPAPGPSPLHF.

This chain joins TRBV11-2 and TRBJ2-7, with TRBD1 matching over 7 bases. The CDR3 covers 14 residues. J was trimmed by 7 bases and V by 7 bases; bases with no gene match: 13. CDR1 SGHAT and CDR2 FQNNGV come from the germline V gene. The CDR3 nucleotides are TGTGCCAGCACCCGAGCGTACAGGGGATGGGAGCAGTACTTC. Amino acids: CASTRAYRGWEQYF. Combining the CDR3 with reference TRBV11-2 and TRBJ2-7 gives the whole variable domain EAGVAQSPRYKIIEKRQSVAFWCNPISGHATLYWYQQILGQGPKLLIQFQNNGVVDDSQLPKDRFSAERLKGVDSTLKIQPAKLEDSAVYLCASTRAYRGWEQYFGPGTRLTVT.

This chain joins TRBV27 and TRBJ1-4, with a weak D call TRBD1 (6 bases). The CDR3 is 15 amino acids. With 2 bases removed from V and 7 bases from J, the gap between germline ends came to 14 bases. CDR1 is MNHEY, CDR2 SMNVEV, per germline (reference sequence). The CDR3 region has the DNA TGTGCCAGCAGTTTAAGCCGGGGGGGCCCTGAAAAACTGTTTTTT. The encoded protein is CASSLSRGGPEKLFF.

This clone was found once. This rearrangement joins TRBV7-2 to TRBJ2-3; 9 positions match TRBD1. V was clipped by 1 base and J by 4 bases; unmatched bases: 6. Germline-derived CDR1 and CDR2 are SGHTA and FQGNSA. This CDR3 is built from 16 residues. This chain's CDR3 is CASSLGTGVGADTQYF. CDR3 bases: TGTGCCAGCAGCTTAGGGACAGGGGTAGGAGCAGATACGCAGTATTTT.

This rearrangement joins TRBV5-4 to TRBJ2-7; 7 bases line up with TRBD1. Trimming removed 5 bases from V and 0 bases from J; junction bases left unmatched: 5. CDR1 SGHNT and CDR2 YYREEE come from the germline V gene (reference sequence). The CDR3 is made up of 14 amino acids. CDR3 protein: CASSPDRYSYEQYF. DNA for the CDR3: TGTGCCAGCAGTCCGGACAGGTACTCCTACGAGCAGTACTTC.

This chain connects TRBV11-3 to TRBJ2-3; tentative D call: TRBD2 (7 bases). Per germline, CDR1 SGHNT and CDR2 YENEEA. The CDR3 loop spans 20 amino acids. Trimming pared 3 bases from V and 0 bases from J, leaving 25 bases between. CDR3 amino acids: CASSLGGAGALLSSTDTQYF. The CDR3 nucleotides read TGTGCCAGCAGCTTGGGAGGGGCGGGGGCGTTGTTATCTAGCACAGATACGCAGTATTTT. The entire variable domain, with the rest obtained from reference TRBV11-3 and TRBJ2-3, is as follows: EAGVVQSPRYKIIEKKQPVAFWCNPISGHNTLYWYLQNLGQGPELLIRYENEEAVDDSQLPKDRFSAERLKGVDSTLKIQPAELGDSAVYLCASSLGGAGALLSSTDTQYFGPGTRLTVL.

CDR3 sequence: CASTDDRGMGNTIYF. In DNA form, the CDR3 reads TGTGCCAGCACCGATGACCGGGGTATGGGAAACACCATATATTTT. The chain uses TRBV25-1 and TRBJ1-3; D remains ambiguous. Per the germline V gene, CDR1 is MGHDK and CDR2 is SYGVNS. The CDR3 covers 15 residues. Deletions cut 7 bases from V and 4 bases from J, with 17 bases between.

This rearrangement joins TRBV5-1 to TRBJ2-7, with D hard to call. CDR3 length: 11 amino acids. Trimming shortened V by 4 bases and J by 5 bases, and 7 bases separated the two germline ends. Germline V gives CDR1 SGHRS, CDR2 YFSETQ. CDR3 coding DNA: TGCGCCAGCAGCATCTCAGACGAGCAGTACTTC. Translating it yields CASSISDEQYF.

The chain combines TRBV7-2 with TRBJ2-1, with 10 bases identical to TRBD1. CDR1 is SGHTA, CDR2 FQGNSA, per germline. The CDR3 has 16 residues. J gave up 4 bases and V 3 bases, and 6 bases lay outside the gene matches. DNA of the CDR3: TGTGCCAGCAGCTTCTACGGGACAGGGGTATACAATGAGCAGTTCTTC. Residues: CASSFYGTGVYNEQFF.

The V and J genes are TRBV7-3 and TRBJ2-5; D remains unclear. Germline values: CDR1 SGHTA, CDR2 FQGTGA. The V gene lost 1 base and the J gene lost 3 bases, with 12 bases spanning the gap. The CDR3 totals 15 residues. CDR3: CASSLNGSPKETQYF. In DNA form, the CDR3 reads TGTGCCAGCAGCTTAAACGGTAGTCCCAAAGAGACCCAGTACTTC. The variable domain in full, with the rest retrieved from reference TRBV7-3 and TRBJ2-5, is GAGVSQTPSNKVTEKGKYVELRCDPISGHTALYWYRQSLGQGPEFLIYFQGTGAADDSGLPNDRFFAVRPEGSVSTLKIQRTERGDSAVYLCASSLNGSPKETQYFGPGTRLLVL.

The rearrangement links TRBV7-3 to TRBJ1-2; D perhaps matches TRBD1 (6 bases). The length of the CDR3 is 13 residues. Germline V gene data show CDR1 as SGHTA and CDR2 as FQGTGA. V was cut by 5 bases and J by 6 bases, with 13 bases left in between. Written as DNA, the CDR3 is TGTGCCAGCAGCCCAACCCCAGGGGATGGCTACACCTTC. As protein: CASSPTPGDGYTF. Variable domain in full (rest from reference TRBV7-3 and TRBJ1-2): GAGVSQTPSNKVTEKGKYVELRCDPISGHTALYWYRQSLGQGPEFLIYFQGTGAADDSGLPNDRFFAVRPEGSVSTLKIQRTERGDSAVYLCASSPTPGDGYTFGSGTRLTVV.

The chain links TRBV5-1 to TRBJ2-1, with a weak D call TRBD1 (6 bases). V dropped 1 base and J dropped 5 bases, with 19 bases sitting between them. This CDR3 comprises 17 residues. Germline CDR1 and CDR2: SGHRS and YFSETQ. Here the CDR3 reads CASSLLGTGLGNNEQFF. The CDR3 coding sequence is TGCGCCAGCAGCTTGTTGGGTACAGGGTTGGGAAACAATGAGCAGTTCTTC.

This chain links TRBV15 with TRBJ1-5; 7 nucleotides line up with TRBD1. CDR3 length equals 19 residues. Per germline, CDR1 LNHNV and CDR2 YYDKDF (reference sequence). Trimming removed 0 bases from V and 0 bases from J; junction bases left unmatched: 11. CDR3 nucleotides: TGTGCCACCAGCAGAGATCGATTATTAAGGGGGCGTAGCAATCAGCCCCAGCATTTT. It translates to CATSRDRLLRGRSNQPQHF.